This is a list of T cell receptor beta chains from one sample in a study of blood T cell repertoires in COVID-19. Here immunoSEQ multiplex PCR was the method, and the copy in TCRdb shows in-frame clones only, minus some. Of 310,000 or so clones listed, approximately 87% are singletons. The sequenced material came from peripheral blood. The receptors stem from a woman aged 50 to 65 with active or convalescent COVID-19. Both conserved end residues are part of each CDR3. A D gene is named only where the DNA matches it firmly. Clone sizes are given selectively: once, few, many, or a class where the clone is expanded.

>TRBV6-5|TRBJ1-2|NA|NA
TGTGCCAGCATACCGGGGGGTCCCGGCTATGGCTACACCTTC
CASIPGGPGYGYTF
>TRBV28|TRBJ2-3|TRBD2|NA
TGTGCCAGCGGAAGACTAGCGGGTAGCACAGATACGCAGTATTTT
CASGRLAGSTDTQYF
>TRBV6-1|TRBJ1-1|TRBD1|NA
TGTGCCAGCAGTGACGGGACAGGGGGGAACACTGAAGCTTTCTTT
CASSDGTGGNTEAFF
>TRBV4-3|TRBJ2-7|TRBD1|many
TGCGCCAGCAGCCTACGACAGGGGGACGAGCAGTACTTC
CASSLRQGDEQYF
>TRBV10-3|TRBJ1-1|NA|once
TGTGCCACGAGCCCTCGTGGGAACACTGAAGCTTTCTTT
CATSPRGNTEAFF
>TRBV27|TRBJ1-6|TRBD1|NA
TGTGCCAGCAGTTCCGCGACAGGGAGTAATTCACCCCTCCACTTT
CASSSATGSNSPLHF
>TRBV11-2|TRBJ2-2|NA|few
TGTGCCAGCAGCCGCCTTAGGGGCAGCACCGGGGAGCTGTTTTTT
CASSRLRGSTGELFF
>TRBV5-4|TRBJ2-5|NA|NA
TGTGCCAGCAGCGACAAAAAACTGACGAAACAAGAGACCCAGTACTTC
CASSDKKLTKQETQYF
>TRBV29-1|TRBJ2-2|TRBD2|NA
TGCAGCGTTTACAAGCGGGGGGATACCGGGGAGCTGTTTTTT
CSVYKRGDTGELFF
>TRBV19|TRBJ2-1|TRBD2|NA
TGTGCCAGTAGTCCTAGGACTAGAGGGCCCAATGAGCAGTTCTTC
CASSPRTRGPNEQFF
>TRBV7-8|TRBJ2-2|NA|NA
TGTGCCAGCAGCTTAGCGTTTGGACAGACGAACACCGGGGAGCTGTTTTTT
CASSLAFGQTNTGELFF
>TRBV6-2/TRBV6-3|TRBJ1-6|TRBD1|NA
TGTGCCAGCAGTTTCCCGGACAGGCCTGGTTCACCCCTCCACTTT
CASSFPDRPGSPLHF
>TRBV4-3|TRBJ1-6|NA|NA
TGCGCCAGCAGCCAGGCAGGGAATTCACCCCTCCACTTT
CASSQAGNSPLHF
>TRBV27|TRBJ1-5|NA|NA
TGTGCCAGCAGCCCCGTGAGTCCCACTCAGCCCCAGCATTTT
CASSPVSPTQPQHF
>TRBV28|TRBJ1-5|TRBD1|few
TGTGCCAGCAGCAAGGGGACAGTCACTTATAGCAATCAGCCCCAGCATTTT
CASSKGTVTYSNQPQHF
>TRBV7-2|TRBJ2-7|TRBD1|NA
TGTGCCAGCAGCCCCGAGACAGGGATTATGTACGAGCAGTACTTC
CASSPETGIMYEQYF
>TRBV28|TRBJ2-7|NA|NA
TGTGCCAGCAGGCCCCGCGAAGTCCTCTACGAGCAGTACTTC
CASRPREVLYEQYF
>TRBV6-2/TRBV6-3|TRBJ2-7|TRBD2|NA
TGTGCCAGCAGTTACGCACTAGCGGGAGGTAGCTCCTACGAGCAGTACTTC
CASSYALAGGSSYEQYF
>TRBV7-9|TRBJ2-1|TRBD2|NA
TGTGCCAGCAGCCTGGGACTATACGATGAGCAGTTCTTC
CASSLGLYDEQFF
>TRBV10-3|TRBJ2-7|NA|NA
TGTGCCATCAGTAAAAGCGACAGTAACGAGCAGTACTTC
CAISKSDSNEQYF
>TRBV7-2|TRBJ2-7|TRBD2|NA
TGTGCCAGCAGACCGCAGCCTAGCGGGGGCTACGAGCAGTACTTC
CASRPQPSGGYEQYF
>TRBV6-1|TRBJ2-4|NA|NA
TGTGCCAGCAGTGATCAGGGTTCAGCCAAAAACATTCAGTACTTC
CASSDQGSAKNIQYF
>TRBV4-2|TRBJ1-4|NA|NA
TGTGCCAGCAGCCAAGAACAGGAATATAATGAAAAACTGTTTTTT
CASSQEQEYNEKLFF
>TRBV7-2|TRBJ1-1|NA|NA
TGTGCCAGCAGCCCACCGGACAGTACCTTGATCGAAGCTTTCTTT
CASSPPDSTLIEAFF
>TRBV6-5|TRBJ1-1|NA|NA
TGTGCCAGCAGTTACTCGGGCGGGGACACTGAAGCTTTCTTT
CASSYSGGDTEAFF
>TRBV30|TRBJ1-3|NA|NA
TGTGCCTGGACTATCGGGAGGGGAGGAAACACCATATATTTT
CAWTIGRGGNTIYF
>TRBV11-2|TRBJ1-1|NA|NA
TGTGCCAGCAGCTTAGTAGGCGGGAACACTGAAGCTTTCTTT
CASSLVGGNTEAFF
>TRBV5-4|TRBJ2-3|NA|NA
TGTGCCAGCAGCTTGGCGCAGGGCCCCACAGATACGCAGTATTTT
CASSLAQGPTDTQYF
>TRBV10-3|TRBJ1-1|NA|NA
TGTGCCATCAGTTCAGTGGACAGTCTAGACACTGAAGCTTTCTTT
CAISSVDSLDTEAFF
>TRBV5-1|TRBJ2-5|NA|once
TGCGCCAGCAGCCTAAAGCCAGAGACCCAGTACTTC
CASSLKPETQYF
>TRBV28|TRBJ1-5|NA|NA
TGTGCCAGCAGTTTAGGGGGGGTGCGGGGACTTAATCAGCCCCAGCATTTT
CASSLGGVRGLNQPQHF
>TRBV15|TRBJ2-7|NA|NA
TGTGCCACCAGCAGAGACCCAGCGGCCTACGAGCAGTACTTC
CATSRDPAAYEQYF
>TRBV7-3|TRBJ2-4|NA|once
TGTGCCAGCAGCCTTAGCCCTCAAAAAAACATTCAGTACTTC
CASSLSPQKNIQYF
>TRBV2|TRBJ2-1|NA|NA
TGTGCCAGCAGGGCAGGGGTAAGCAATGAGCAGTTCTTC
CASRAGVSNEQFF
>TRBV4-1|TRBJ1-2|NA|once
TGCGCCAGCAGCCAAGGGGAGAGTAACTATGGCTACACCTTC
CASSQGESNYGYTF
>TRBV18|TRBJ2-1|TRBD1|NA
TGTGCCAGCTCCCAACAGGGACAGGGGGCGAGTGAGCAGTTCTTC
CASSQQGQGASEQFF
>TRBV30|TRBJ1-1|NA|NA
TGTGCCTGGAGTGGAGCCATTGAAGCTTTCTTT
CAWSGAIEAFF
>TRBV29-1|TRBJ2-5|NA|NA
TGCAGCGTTGAAGAAACGGGAGCACTACCCCAAGAGACCCAGTACTTC
CSVEETGALPQETQYF
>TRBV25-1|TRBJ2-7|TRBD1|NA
TGTGCCAGCAGTGGCCGACAGGGAGTCTACGAGCAGTACTTC
CASSGRQGVYEQYF
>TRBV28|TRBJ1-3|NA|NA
TGTGCCAGCAGTGGGGAGGGTAACACCATATATTTT
CASSGEGNTIYF
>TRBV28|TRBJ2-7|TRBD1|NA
TGTGCCAGCAGTCCGACAGGGTGGTACGAGCAGTACTTC
CASSPTGWYEQYF
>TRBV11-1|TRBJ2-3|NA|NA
TGTGCCAGCAGCCTAAAAGATACGCAGTATTTT
CASSLKDTQYF
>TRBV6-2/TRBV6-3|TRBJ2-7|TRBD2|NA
TGTGCCAGCAGCTCTAGACTAGCAGGACGCTACGAGCAGTACTTC
CASSSRLAGRYEQYF
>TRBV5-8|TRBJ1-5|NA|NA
TGTGCCAGCAGCTTGGATCTGGACATACGGCAGCCCCAGCATTTT
CASSLDLDIRQPQHF
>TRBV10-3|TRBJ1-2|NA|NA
TGTGCCATCAGTGAGTCGACAGGCCCAATCTATGGCTACACCTTC
CAISESTGPIYGYTF
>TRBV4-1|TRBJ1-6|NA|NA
TGCGCCAGCAGCCAAGAGGGGCGGTCACCCCTCCACTTT
CASSQEGRSPLHF
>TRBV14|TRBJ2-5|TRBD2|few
TGTGCCAGCAGCCAAAGGCGATTCGGGACTAGCGTTCAAGAGACCCAGTACTTC
CASSQRRFGTSVQETQYF
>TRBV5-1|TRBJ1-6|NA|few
TGCGCCAGCAGCTCCGGTGGGGGGGTCGGGTCACCCCTCCACTTT
CASSSGGGVGSPLHF
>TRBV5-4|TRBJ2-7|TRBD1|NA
TGTGCCAGCAGCTTGCTTGGACAGGGGGCCTACGAGCAGTACTTC
CASSLLGQGAYEQYF
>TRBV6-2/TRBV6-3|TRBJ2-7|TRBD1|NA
TGTGCCAGCAGTAACAGGGGGCGAGTTGACGAGCAGTACTTC
CASSNRGRVDEQYF
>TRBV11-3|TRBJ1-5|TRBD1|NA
TGTGCCAGCAGCTTAGATAGGACAGGGTTCAATCAGCCCCAGCATTTT
CASSLDRTGFNQPQHF
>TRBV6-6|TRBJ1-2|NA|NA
TGTGCCAGCAGATGGACAGCTGACGTCTATGGCTACACCTTC
CASRWTADVYGYTF
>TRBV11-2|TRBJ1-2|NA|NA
TGTGCCAGCAGCTCTCCGACAGAGCTTTATGGCTACACCTTC
CASSSPTELYGYTF
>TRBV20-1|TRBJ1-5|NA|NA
TGCAGTGCTAGTACCGGGACAAACCAGCCCCAGCATTTT
CSASTGTNQPQHF
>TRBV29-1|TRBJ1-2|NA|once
TGCAGCGTTGAAGGTCGAGGTATGAGCGGCTACACCTTC
CSVEGRGMSGYTF
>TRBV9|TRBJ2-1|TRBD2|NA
TGTGCCAGCAGCTCCCGGACTAGCGGGACTAGGAATGAGCAGTTCTTC
CASSSRTSGTRNEQFF
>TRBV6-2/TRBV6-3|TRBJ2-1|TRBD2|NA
TGTGCCAGCAGTGCTGCCCTAGCGGGAGGTGAGCAGTTCTTC
CASSAALAGGEQFF